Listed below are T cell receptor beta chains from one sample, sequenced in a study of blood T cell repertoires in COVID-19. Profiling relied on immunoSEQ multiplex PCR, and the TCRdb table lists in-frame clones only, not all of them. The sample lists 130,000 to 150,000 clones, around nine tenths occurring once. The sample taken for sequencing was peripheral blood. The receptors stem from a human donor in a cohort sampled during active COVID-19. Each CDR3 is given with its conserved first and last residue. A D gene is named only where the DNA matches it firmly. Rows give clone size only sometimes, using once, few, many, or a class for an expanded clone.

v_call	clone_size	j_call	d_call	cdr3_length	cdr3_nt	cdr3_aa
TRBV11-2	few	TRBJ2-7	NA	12	TGTGCCAGCAGCCTCGGCTCCTACGAGCAGTACTTC	CASSLGSYEQYF
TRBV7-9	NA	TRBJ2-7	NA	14	TGTGCCAGCAGCTTAGCCTCCCCTACCTACGAGCAGTACTTC	CASSLASPTYEQYF
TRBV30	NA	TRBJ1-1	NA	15	TGTGCCTGGAGGCATGACGGGCAGGGCAGCACTGAAGCTTTCTTT	CAWRHDGQGSTEAFF
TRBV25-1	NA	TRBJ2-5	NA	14	TGTGCCAGCAGCGAGGGTGGCGTCGGGGAGACCCAGTACTTC	CASSEGGVGETQYF
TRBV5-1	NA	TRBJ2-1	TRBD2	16	TGCGCCAGCAGCTTGGAGGGACTAGCGTTCTACAATGAGCAGTTCTTC	CASSLEGLAFYNEQFF
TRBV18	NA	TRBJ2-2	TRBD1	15	TGTGCCAGCTCAACTGGACAGGGTTGGACCGGGGAGCTGTTTTTT	CASSTGQGWTGELFF
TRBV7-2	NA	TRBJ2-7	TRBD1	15	TGTGCCAGCAGCCCTCAGGACAGGGGGCTTGACGAGCAGTACTTC	CASSPQDRGLDEQYF
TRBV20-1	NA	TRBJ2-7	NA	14	TGCAGTGCAAGTCAACTAACCGGGGCCTACGAGCAGTACTTC	CSASQLTGAYEQYF
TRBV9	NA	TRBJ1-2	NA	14	TGTGCCAGCAACCCCGGGGAAACTAACTATGGCTACACCTTC	CASNPGETNYGYTF
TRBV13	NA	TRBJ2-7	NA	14	TGTGCCAGCAGCCTCTTCGGGGGAACCTACGAGCAGTACTTC	CASSLFGGTYEQYF
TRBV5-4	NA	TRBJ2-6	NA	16	TGTGCCAGCAGCTTGGGACTTCCCTCTGGGGCCAACGTCCTGACTTTC	CASSLGLPSGANVLTF
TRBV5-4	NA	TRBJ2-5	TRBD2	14	TGTGCCAGCAGCGCAGACCCTAGCGGAGAGACCCAGTACTTC	CASSADPSGETQYF
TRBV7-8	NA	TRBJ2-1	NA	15	TGTGCCAGCAGCTTAGCAGCAGGGTCCTACAATGAGCAGTTCTTC	CASSLAAGSYNEQFF
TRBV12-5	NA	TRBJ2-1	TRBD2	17	TGTGCTAGTGTCCCCCCCAAAACTAGCGGGGGGGCCACTGAGCAGTTCTTC	CASVPPKTSGGATEQFF
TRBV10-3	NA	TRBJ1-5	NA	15	TGTGCCACCTCCCCACAGGCCGGTGGCAATCAGCCCCAGCATTTT	CATSPQAGGNQPQHF
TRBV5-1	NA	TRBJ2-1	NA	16	TGCGCCAGCACCCGAGAAACCGGTGGGCCATACAATGAGCAGTTCTTC	CASTRETGGPYNEQFF
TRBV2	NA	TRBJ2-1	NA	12	TGTGCCAGCAGGGGCACCTACAATGAGCAGTTCTTC	CASRGTYNEQFF
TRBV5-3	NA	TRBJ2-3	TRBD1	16	TGTGCCAGAAGCTTGGGTGGGACAGGGACCACAGATACGCAGTATTTT	CARSLGGTGTTDTQYF
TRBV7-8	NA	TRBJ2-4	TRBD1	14	TGTGCCAGCAGCCCAGGGACAGGGGAAAACATTCAGTACTTC	CASSPGTGENIQYF
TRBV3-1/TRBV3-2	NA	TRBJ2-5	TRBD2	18	TGTGCCAGCAGCCAACGAAGACTAGCGGGGGGCCGATGGGAGACCCAGTACTTC	CASSQRRLAGGRWETQYF
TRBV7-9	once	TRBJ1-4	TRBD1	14	TGTGCCAGCAGCTGGACAGGGAGGAATGAAAAACTGTTTTTT	CASSWTGRNEKLFF
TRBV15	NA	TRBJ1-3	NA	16	TGTGCCACCAGCAGAGATCCGTCAGGGTTTGGAAACACCATATATTTT	CATSRDPSGFGNTIYF
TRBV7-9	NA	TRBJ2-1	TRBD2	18	TGTGCCAGCAGCTTAGCGGAGTTTGCGAGCGGGGAGAACAATGAGCAGTTCTTC	CASSLAEFASGENNEQFF
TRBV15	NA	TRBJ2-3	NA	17	TGTGCCACCAGCAGAGATGCTTCGGGGGGCGGGGCAGATACGCAGTATTTT	CATSRDASGGGADTQYF
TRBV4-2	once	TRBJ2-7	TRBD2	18	TGTGCCAGCAGCCTTTTTCTAGCGGGGGAACATGTCTCCTACGAGCAGTACTTC	CASSLFLAGEHVSYEQYF
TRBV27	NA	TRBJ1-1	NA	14	TGTGCCAGCAGTTTCTTCGACAGGTACACTGAAGCTTTCTTT	CASSFFDRYTEAFF
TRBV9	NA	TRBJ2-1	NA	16	TGTGCCAGCAGCGTAGGAGCAGGCTTAATCCACAATGAGCAGTTCTTC	CASSVGAGLIHNEQFF
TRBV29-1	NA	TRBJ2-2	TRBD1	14	TGCAGCGGAGGACAGGGGATAAACACCGGGGAGCTGTTTTTT	CSGGQGINTGELFF
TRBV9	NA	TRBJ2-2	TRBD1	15	TGTGCCAGCAGCCTAGACAGGGGGTACACCGGGGAGCTGTTTTTT	CASSLDRGYTGELFF
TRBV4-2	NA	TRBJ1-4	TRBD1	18	TGTGCCAGCAGCCAAGGACAGGGGGCATTAGGGGCTAATGAAAAACTGTTTTTT	CASSQGQGALGANEKLFF
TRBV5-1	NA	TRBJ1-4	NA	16	TGCGCCAGCAGCTTGGTATCGGGGTTAGCTAATGAAAAACTGTTTTTT	CASSLVSGLANEKLFF
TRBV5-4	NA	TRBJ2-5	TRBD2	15	TGTGCCAGCAGCTTGATTAGCGGGGGGGGAGAGACCCAGTACTTC	CASSLISGGGETQYF
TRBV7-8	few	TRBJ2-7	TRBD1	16	TGTGCCAGCAGCCCCCAAGGGACAGTGAGCTCCTACGAGCAGTACTTC	CASSPQGTVSSYEQYF
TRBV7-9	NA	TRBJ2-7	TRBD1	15	TGTGCCAGCAGCTCCCCGGGACAGGGGATGTTCGAGCAGTACTTC	CASSSPGQGMFEQYF
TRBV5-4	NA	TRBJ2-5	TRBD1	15	TGTGCCAGCAGCTTGGTCCAGGGGGCCCCCGAGACCCAGTACTTC	CASSLVQGAPETQYF
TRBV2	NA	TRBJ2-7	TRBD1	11	TGTGCCAGCAGAGACGACAGGGATCCGTACTTC	CASRDDRDPYF
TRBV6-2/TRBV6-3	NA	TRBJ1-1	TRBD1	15	TGTGCCAGCAGTTCCCACAGGGGCGCCAACACTGAAGCTTTCTTT	CASSSHRGANTEAFF
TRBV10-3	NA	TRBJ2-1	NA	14	TGTGCCATCAGTGAAGACAGCAACTACAATGAGCAGTTCTTC	CAISEDSNYNEQFF
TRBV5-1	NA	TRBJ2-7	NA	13	TGCGCCAGCAGCTACGGGACTCTGTACGAGCAGTACTTC	CASSYGTLYEQYF
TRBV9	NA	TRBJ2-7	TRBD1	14	TGTGCCAGCAGCGTAGGTCAGGGGGCCTACGAGCAGTACTTC	CASSVGQGAYEQYF
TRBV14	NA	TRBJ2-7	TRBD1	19	TGTGCCAGCAGCCAAGATGGGACAGGGGGTTTAATGAGGAGCTACGAGCAGTACTTC	CASSQDGTGGLMRSYEQYF
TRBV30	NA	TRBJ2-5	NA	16	TGTGCCTGGAGTGTACTCAGGGGGAGGTACCAAGAGACCCAGTACTTC	CAWSVLRGRYQETQYF
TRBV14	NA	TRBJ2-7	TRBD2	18	TGTGCCAGCAGCCGGTCCGTCGGATTAGCGGGGGAAATATACGAGCAGTACTTC	CASSRSVGLAGEIYEQYF
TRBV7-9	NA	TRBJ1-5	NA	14	TGTGCCAGCAGCTTAGGAGGTCGCGGGCAGCCCCAGCATTTT	CASSLGGRGQPQHF
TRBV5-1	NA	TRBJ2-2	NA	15	TGCGCCAGCAGCTCAACTAGGAGGGTTATAGGGGAGCTGTTTTTT	CASSSTRRVIGELFF
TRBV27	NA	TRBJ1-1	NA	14	TGTGCCAGCAGTTTACACAGGGCGAACACTGAAGCTTTCTTT	CASSLHRANTEAFF
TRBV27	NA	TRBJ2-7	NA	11	TGTGCCAGTAAAAACCAGTACGAGCAGTACTTC	CASKNQYEQYF
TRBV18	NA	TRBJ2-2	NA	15	TGTGCCAGCTCACCACCGGGACTGCACACCGGGGAGCTGTTTTTT	CASSPPGLHTGELFF
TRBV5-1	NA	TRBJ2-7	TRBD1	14	TGCGCCAGCAGCCGGTCGGGACAGAACTACGAGCAGTACTTC	CASSRSGQNYEQYF
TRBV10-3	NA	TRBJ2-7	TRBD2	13	TGTGCCATCAGTGTACTAGCGGGGGGGGAGCAGTACTTC	CAISVLAGGEQYF
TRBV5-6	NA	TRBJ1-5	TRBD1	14	TGTGCCAGCAGCAAACAGGGGGACAATCAGCCCCAGCATTTT	CASSKQGDNQPQHF
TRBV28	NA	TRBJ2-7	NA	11	TGTGCCAGCGGAGACAGCTACGAGCAGTACTTC	CASGDSYEQYF
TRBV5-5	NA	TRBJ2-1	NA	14	TGTGCCAGCAGCCCCCTAGGGGGATACAATGAGCAGTTCTTC	CASSPLGGYNEQFF